Described below is a single T cell receptor beta chain sequence and its context. Per the study methods: It was from reference gene primer amplification that nucleated cell counts were estimated. Profiled with immunoSEQ multiplex PCR; TCRdb holds only in-frame clones, not every one. The V and J calls and clone size come from that table; D and trimming were worked out from the DNA. The data hold around 150,000 clones, with roughly 84% observed a single time. This entry comes from a study of blood T cell repertoires in COVID-19. Overall study context: Specimens from acute and convalescent COVID-19 originated in the United States, Italy and Spain. Sample material is recorded as cDNA or gDNA derived from T cells, B-cell-depleted T cells, or PBMCs.

This CDR3 has 17 amino acids. The V gene end was trimmed by 0 bases and the J gene end by 7 bases; junction bases not matched to a gene: 10. Germline V gene data show CDR1 as LGHNA and CDR2 as YSLEER. The sample was peripheral blood. This clonotype was sampled from an elderly woman with active or convalescent COVID-19. The J gene is TRBJ2-2, the V gene TRBV4-3, with 8 bases fitting TRBD2. Here the CDR3 DNA reads TGCGCCAGCAGCCAAGATCGGAGCGGGAGATCCATCGGGGAGCTGTTTTTT. It is translated as CASSQDRSGRSIGELFF.